Many counts were recorded for the clone carrying this T cell receptor (beta chain). Its antigen is undetermined. This CDR3 spans 11 amino acids. V was cut by 2 bases and J by 3 bases, with 2 bases left in between. Germline CDR1 and CDR2: SGHNT and YYREEE (reference sequence). This specimen comes from a study of HIV-infected patients and healthy controls. Findings of the study overall: Compared with controls, mean Gini indices were significantly raised in HIV-infected repertoires, possibly indicating oligoclonality.

Whole blood was used without fractionation, so all unsorted peripheral T cells were included. Exclusions covered tumors, febrile or AIDS-related illness, and hepatitis B or C coinfection. Alpha and beta constant-region primers primed reverse transcription of 400 to 500 ng RNA. Separate chain-specific third strand synthesis with multiplexing indices produced the alpha and beta libraries. Using its own MiXCR run on the 5' RACE reads, TCRdb lists one record per CDR3 protein. The table has approximately 5,400 distinct CDR3 sequences, under 25% seen once. The chain combines TRBV5-4 with TRBJ1-2; D call uncertain. Material: blood, obtained before antiretroviral therapy. The sequence came from an adult with HIV infection. CDR3 sequence reads: CASSLDYGYTF. The CDR3, as DNA: TGTGCCAGCAGCTTAGACTATGGCTACACCTTC.